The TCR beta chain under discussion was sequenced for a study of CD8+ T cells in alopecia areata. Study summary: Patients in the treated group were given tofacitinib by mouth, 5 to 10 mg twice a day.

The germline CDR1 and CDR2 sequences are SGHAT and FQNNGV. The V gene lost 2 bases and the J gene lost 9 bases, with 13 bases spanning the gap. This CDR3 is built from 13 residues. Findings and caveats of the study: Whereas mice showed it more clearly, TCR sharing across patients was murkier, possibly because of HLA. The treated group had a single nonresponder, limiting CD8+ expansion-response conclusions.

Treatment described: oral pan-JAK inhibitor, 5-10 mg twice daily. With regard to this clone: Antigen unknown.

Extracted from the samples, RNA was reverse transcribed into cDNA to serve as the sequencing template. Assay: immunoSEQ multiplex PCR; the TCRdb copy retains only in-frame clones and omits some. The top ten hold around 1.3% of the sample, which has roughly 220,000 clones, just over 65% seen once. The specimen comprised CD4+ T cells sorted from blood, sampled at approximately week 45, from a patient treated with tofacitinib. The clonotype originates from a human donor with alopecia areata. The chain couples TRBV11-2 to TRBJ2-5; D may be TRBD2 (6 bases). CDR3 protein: CASSLNSGGAQYF. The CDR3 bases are TGTGCCAGCAGCTTAAATTCAGGAGGGGCCCAGTACTTC.